The next 21 T cell receptor beta chains were all read from a single sample in a study of T cell responses to AZD1222 COVID-19 vaccine. Libraries were prepared by immunoSEQ multiplex PCR; TCRdb keeps only in-frame clonotypes and omits some of them. The sample lists approximately 120,000 clones, around 84% occurring once. The sample was peripheral blood, taken 28 days after the second AZD1222 dose. These receptors all come from an adult who received the AZD1222 COVID-19 vaccine.

Regarding this clone: The junction does not match germline at one end; this may be a read error. The V call is TRBV7-7, the J call TRBJ2-3, with TRBD2 matching over 14 bases. Germline CDR1 is SSHAT and CDR2 is FNYEAQ (reference sequence). This CDR3 is 15 amino acids long. This chain's CDR3 is CASSLTSGGGNTQYF. The CDR3 DNA reads TGTGCTAGCAGCCTGACTAGCGGGGGGGGAAATACGCAGTATTTT.

The rearrangement uses TRBV5-1 and TRBJ2-5, with D possibly matching TRBD1 (5 bases). This CDR3 region has 14 residues. Trimming cost V 0 bases and J 2 bases, with 8 bases left between them. Per the germline V gene, CDR1 is SGHRS and CDR2 is YFSETQ. CDR3 loop: CASSLGKGQETQYF. The CDR3, as DNA: TGCGCCAGCAGCTTGGGTAAGGGGCAAGAGACCCAGTACTTC.

The V and J genes are TRBV10-3 and TRBJ1-3, with TRBD1 identical over 9 bases. V was clipped by 6 bases and J by 4 bases; unmatched bases: 4. This CDR3 comprises 14 residues. Germline V gene data show CDR1 as ENHRY and CDR2 as SYGVKD. CDR3 nucleotide sequence: TGTGCCATCAGGGGGACAGGGAAAGGAAACACCATATATTTT. It codes for CAIRGTGKGNTIYF.

The rearrangement uses TRBV7-3 and TRBJ2-2; 9 bases are a match to TRBD2. Germline loops: CDR1 SGHTA, CDR2 FQGTGA. J was trimmed by 0 bases and V by 5 bases; bases with no gene match: 4. The CDR3 is 16 amino acids. In nucleotides, the CDR3 is TGTGCCAGCAGCCTAGCGGGGCTAGCGAACACCGGGGAGCTGTTTTTT. It translates to CASSLAGLANTGELFF.

V usage is TRBV6-4 and J usage is TRBJ1-2; 8 bases are shared with TRBD1. Germline trimming cut 3 bases from V and 8 bases from J; bases unmatched to any gene: 5. Germline lookup yields CDR1 MRHNA and CDR2 SNTAGT. This CDR3 spans 13 amino acids. CDR3 protein: CASSEAGGHGYTF. The CDR3 coding sequence is TGTGCCAGCAGTGAGGCAGGGGGCCACGGCTACACCTTC.

This chain joins TRBV24-1 and TRBJ1-3; D remains unclear. Germline V gene sequence: CDR1 KGHDR, CDR2 SFDVKD. The CDR3 is made up of 15 amino acids. With 3 bases removed from V and 2 bases from J, the gap between germline ends came to 10 bases. The CDR3 DNA follows: TGTGCCACCAGTGATCAGTCAGACCCTGGAAACACCATATATTTT. Protein product: CATSDQSDPGNTIYF.

The V call is TRBV9, the J call TRBJ1-5; tentative D call: TRBD1 (5 bases). This CDR3 has 15 residues. V was trimmed by 0 bases and J by 1 base, leaving 8 bases between them. Germline V gene lookup returns CDR1 SGDLS and CDR2 YYNGEE. The CDR3 region is CASSVGPGSNQPQHF. The CDR3 DNA follows: TGTGCCAGCAGCGTAGGTCCAGGGAGCAATCAGCCCCAGCATTTT.

The CDR3 nucleotides are TGTGCCAGCAGCCAAGAAGGGCAGAACTCCTACAATGAGCAGTTCTTC. Amino acids: CASSQEGQNSYNEQFF. This chain links TRBV4-2 with TRBJ2-1; D remains unclear. The CDR3 has 16 amino acids. Trimming shortened V by 0 bases and J by 0 bases, and 9 bases separated the two germline ends. Germline CDR1 reads LGHNA; CDR2 reads YNFKEQ.

The chain combines TRBV2 with TRBJ1-4; TRBD1 matches 7 bases. This CDR3 is built from 15 residues. Losses at the gene ends were 4 bases for V and 8 bases for J; bases not matched to a gene: 10. Looked up from germline, CDR1 is SNHLY and CDR2 is FYNNEI. The CDR3 region has the DNA TGTGCCAGCAGTGTTGGGACAGCTCTGGGGGAAAAACTGTTTTTT. Translation: CASSVGTALGEKLFF.

The V and J genes are TRBV9 and TRBJ2-3; the match to TRBD2 covers 8 bases. This CDR3 is 15 amino acids long. Germline values: CDR1 SGDLS, CDR2 YYNGEE. V lost 3 bases to trimming and J lost 4 bases; unmatched junction nucleotides: 7. The DNA of the CDR3 is TGTGCCAGCAGCGCCTCGGGGGGGAGGGCAGATACGCAGTATTTT. Translation gives CASSASGGRADTQYF. Together with reference TRBV9 and TRBJ2-3, the CDR3 gives the full variable domain: DSGVTQTPKHLITATGQRVTLRCSPRSGDLSVYWYQQSLDQGLQFLIQYYNGEERAKGNILERFSAQQFPDLHSELNLSSLELGDSALYFCASSASGGRADTQYFGPGTRLTVL.

This chain connects TRBV3-1 (or the pseudogene TRBV3-2) to TRBJ1-1; D possibly corresponds to TRBD1 (5 bases). Germline values: CDR1 LGHDT, CDR2 YNNKEL (reference sequence). The CDR3 spans 12 residues. Trimming removed 7 bases from V and 8 bases from J, with 14 bases in between. CDR3 protein: CASTLGGREAFF. The CDR3 bases are TGTGCCAGCACCCTCGGGGGGAGGGAAGCTTTCTTT.

The chain recombines TRBV12-3 or TRBV12-4 with TRBJ2-3, with unresolved D. The CDR3 sequence is 12 residues long. Trimming shortened V by 3 bases and J by 6 bases, and 7 bases separated the two germline ends. The CDR3 protein is CASSFVGDTQYF. CDR3 in DNA: TGTGCCAGCAGTTTCGTCGGGGATACGCAGTATTTT.

The chain employs TRBV4-1 and TRBJ1-1; the match to TRBD1 covers 8 bases. After removal of 3 bases from V and 0 bases from J, the junction contained 3 bases not matched to a gene. The CDR3 sequence is 15 residues long. Germline V gives CDR1 MGHRA, CDR2 YSYEKL. CDR3 amino acids: CASSHGQGLNTEAFF. The DNA of the CDR3 is TGCGCCAGCAGCCACGGACAGGGCTTGAACACTGAAGCTTTCTTT.

The chain has TRBV5-1 and TRBJ2-6; D unclear. This CDR3 has 14 residues. Germline values: CDR1 SGHRS, CDR2 YFSETQ. With 7 bases removed from V and 0 bases from J, the gap between germline ends came to 8 bases. The CDR3 coding sequence is TGCGCCAGCCACCTTTCCTCTGGGGCCAACGTCCTGACTTTC. This codes for CASHLSSGANVLTF. Full variable domain (outside the CDR3, taken from reference TRBV5-1 and TRBJ2-6): KAGVTQTPRYLIKTRGQQVTLSCSPISGHRSVSWYQQTPGQGLQFLFEYFSETQRNKGNFPGRFSGRQFSNSRSEMNVSTLELGDSALYLCASHLSSGANVLTFGAGSRLTVL.

The chain has TRBV14 and TRBJ1-2; D is undetermined. CDR1 and CDR2 from the germline V gene are SGHDN and FVKESK. The CDR3 contains 14 residues. The V gene lost 0 bases and the J gene lost 3 bases, with 8 bases spanning the gap. The CDR3 nucleotides read TGTGCCAGCAGCCAAGACGGGTCCCACTATGGCTACACCTTC. Translated: CASSQDGSHYGYTF.

The J gene is TRBJ2-3, the V gene TRBV24-1; perhaps TRBD1 as D (5 bases). The length of the CDR3 is 17 residues. The ends were cut back, 1 base at V and 1 base at J, with 14 bases in the middle. The germline CDR1 and CDR2 sequences are KGHDR and SFDVKD. DNA of the CDR3: TGTGCCACCAGTGATTTAACTTCAGGGTCGGGCACAGATACGCAGTATTTT. Encoded protein: CATSDLTSGSGTDTQYF.

The V gene is TRBV24-1, the J gene TRBJ1-1, with a weak D call TRBD1 (5 bases). V lost 5 bases and J 5 bases, leaving 11 bases between the germline ends. Germline assignment: CDR1 KGHDR and CDR2 SFDVKD. This CDR3 contains 13 residues. Here the CDR3 DNA reads TGTGCCACCAGTGCGGGGCTGATAACTGAAGCTTTCTTT. Translated, it gives CATSAGLITEAFF.

This sequence joins TRBV28 and TRBJ1-5, with 7 bases that match TRBD1. Germline CDR1 and CDR2: MDHEN and SYDVKM. The CDR3 spans 13 residues. V shed 4 bases, J shed 7 bases, and the junction held 4 bases outside the gene matches. The CDR3 reads CASSWTGQQPQHF. CDR3 DNA sequence: TGTGCCAGCAGTTGGACAGGTCAACAGCCCCAGCATTTT.

The V call is TRBV21-1, the J call TRBJ1-2. TRBV21-1 is a pseudogene. The CDR3 is made up of 18 amino acids. The CDR3 loop reads CASSNQGELRGPNYGYTF. The CDR3 region has the DNA TGTGCCAGCAGCAATCAAGGGGAATTAAGAGGGCCTAACTATGGCTACACCTTC.

This clone is termed medium-sized. V gene TRBV9 combines with J gene TRBJ2-7; TRBD2 matches 10 bases. Germline V gene sequence: CDR1 SGDLS, CDR2 YYNGEE. Losses at the gene ends were 2 bases for V and 6 bases for J; bases not matched to a gene: 8. This CDR3 region has 15 residues. The CDR3 nucleotides are TGTGCCAGCAGCGTCGGGACTAGCGTTGGTTCCGAGCAGTACTTC. Protein product: CASSVGTSVGSEQYF.

The chain recombines TRBV5-8 with TRBJ2-3; D possibly uses TRBD1 or TRBD2 (6 bases each). The CDR3 length is 15 residues. The V gene lost 4 bases and the J gene lost 4 bases, with 16 bases spanning the gap. CDR1 is SGHTS, CDR2 YDEGEE, per germline. CDR3 in amino acids: CASSGGPVGADTQYF. The CDR3 nucleotides are TGTGCCAGCAGCGGGGGGCCGGTGGGAGCAGATACGCAGTATTTT.